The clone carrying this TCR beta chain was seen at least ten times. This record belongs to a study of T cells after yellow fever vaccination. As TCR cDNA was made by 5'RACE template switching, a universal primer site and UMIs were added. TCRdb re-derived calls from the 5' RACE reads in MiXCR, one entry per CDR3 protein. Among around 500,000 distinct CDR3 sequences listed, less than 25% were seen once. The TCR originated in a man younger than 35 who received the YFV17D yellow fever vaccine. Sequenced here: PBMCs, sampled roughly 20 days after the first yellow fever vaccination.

The CDR3 bases are TGTGCCAGCAGCCCTCGGGACTACCCCCGTGGAGACGGGGAGCTGTTTTTT. Translated: CASSPRDYPRGDGELFF. The rearrangement uses TRBV7-2 and TRBJ2-2, with 7 bases identical to TRBD2. V gave up 5 bases and J gave up 7 bases; unmatched junction bases: 16. Germline assignment: CDR1 SGHTA and CDR2 FQGNSA. CDR3 size: 17 residues.